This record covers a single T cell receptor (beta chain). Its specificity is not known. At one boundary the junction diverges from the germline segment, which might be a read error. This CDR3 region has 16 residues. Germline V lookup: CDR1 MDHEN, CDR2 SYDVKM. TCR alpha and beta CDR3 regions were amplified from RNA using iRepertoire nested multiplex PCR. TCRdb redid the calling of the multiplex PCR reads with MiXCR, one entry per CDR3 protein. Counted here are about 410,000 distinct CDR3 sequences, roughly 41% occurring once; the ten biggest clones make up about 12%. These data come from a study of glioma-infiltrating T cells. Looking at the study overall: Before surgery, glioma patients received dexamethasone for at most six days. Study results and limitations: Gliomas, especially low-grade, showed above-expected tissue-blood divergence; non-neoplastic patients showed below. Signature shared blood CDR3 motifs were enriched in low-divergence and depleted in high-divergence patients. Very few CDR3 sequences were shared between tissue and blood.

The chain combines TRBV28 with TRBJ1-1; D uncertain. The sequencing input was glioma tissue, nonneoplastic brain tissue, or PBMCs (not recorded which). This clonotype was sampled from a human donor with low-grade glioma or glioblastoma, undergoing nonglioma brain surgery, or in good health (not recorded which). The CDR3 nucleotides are TGCGCCAGCAGCGGAGACTCGGCCAGCCTGAACACTGAAGCTTTCTTT. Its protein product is CASSGDSASLNTEAFF.